In its sample, the clone carrying this T cell receptor beta chain was seen once. Its antigen is unknown. The entry originates in a study of cytotoxic CD8 clonotypes in ibrutinib-treated CLL. Study-level background: Each sample contained, on average, approximately 270,000 productive templates and tens of thousands of productive rearrangements.

This CDR3 is 13 amino acids long. The V end was cut by 0 bases, the J end by 8 bases, with 10 bases between. Germline loops: CDR1 MNHNS, CDR2 SASEGT. Study-wide results and limits: Clonality rose at ibrutinib response, held steady in sustained remission, and fell toward baseline at progression. Among the clonotypes, public ones were uncommon and contracted or held stable on treatment.

The protocol was immunoSEQ multiplex PCR, while the TCRdb copy is restricted to in-frame clones and leaves out a portion. Counted here are about 300,000 clones, 60% to 80% occurring once; the ten biggest clones make up around 5.1%. The receptor's source is a human donor with chronic lymphocytic leukemia. The material sequenced was PBMCs, taken at disease progression, from a patient treated with ibrutinib. This chain uses TRBV6-1 with TRBJ1-2; no reliable D call. The CDR3 DNA is TGTGCCAGCAGTGAAGCAGCGCTCTGGGGCTACACCTTC. It encodes CASSEAALWGYTF.